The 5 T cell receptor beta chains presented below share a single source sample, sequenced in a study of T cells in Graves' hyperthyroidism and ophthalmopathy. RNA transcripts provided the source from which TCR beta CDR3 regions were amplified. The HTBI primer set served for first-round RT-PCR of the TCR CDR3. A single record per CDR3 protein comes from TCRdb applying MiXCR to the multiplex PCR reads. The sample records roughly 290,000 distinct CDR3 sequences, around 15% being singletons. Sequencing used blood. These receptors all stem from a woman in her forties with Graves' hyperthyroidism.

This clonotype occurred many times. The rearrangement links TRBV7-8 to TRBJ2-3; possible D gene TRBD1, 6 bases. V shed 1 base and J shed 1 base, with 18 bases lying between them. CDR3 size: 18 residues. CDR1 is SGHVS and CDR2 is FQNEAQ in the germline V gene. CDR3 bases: TGTGCCAGCAGCTTAGGGGGGCTAGTTGTGTATGGCACAGATACGCAGTATTTT. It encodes CASSLGGLVVYGTDTQYF.

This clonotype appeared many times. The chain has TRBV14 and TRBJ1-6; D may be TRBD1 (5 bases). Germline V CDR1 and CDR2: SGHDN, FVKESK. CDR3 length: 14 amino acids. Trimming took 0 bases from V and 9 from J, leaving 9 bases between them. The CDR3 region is CASSQDRGASPLHF. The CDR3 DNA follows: TGTGCCAGCAGCCAAGATCGGGGCGCTTCACCCCTCCACTTT.

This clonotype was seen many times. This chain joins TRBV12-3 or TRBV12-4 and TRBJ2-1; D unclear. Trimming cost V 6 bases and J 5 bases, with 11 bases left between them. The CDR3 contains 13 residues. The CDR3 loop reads CASRGSANNEQFF. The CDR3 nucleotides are TGTGCCAGCAGGGGCAGCGCAAACAATGAGCAGTTCTTC.

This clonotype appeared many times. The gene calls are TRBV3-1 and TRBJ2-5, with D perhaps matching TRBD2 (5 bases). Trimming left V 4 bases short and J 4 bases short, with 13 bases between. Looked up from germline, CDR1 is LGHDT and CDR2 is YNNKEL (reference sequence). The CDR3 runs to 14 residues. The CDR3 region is CASSPTSQRETQYF. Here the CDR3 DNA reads TGTGCCAGCAGCCCTACTAGTCAGCGAGAGACCCAGTACTTC.

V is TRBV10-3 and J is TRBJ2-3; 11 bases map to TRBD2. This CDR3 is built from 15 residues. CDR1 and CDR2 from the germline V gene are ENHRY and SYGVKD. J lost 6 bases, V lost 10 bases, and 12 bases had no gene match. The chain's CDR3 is CATSRPTSGDDTQYF. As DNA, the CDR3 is TGTGCCACAAGTAGGCCGACTAGCGGGGATGATACGCAGTATTTT.